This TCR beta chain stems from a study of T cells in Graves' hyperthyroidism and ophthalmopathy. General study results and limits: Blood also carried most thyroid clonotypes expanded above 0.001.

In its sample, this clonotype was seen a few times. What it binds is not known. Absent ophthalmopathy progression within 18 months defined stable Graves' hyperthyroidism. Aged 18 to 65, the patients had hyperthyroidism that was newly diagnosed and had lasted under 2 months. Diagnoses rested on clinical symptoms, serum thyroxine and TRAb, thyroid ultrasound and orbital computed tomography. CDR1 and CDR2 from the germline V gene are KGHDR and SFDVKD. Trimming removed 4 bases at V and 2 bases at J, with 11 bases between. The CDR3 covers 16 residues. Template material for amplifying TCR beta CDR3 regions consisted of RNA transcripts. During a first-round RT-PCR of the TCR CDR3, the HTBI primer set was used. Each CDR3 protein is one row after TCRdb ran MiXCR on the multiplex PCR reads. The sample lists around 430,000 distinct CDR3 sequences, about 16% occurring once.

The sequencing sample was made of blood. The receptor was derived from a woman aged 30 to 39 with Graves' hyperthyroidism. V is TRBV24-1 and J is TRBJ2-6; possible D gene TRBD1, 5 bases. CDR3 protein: CATSDPGKAGANVLTF. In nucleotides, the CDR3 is TGTGCCACCAGTGACCCAGGGAAGGCTGGGGCCAACGTCCTGACTTTC.